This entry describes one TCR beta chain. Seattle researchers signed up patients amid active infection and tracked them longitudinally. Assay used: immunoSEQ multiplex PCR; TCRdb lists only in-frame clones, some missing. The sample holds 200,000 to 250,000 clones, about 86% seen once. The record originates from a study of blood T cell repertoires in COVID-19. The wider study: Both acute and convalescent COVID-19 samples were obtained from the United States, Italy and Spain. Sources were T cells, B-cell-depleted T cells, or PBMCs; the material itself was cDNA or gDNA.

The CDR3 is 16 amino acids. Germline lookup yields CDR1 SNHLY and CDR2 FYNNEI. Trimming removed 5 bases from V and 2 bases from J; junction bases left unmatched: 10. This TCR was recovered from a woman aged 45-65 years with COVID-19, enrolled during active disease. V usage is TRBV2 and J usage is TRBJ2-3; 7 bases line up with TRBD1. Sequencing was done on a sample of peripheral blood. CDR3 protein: CASSHARDSYTDTQYF. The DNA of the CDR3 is TGTGCCAGCAGTCATGCCCGGGACAGCTACACAGATACGCAGTATTTT.